This entry is about one T cell receptor beta chain. This specimen belongs to a study of blood T cell repertoires in COVID-19. Across the whole study: Collection of acute and convalescent COVID-19 samples took place in the United States, Italy and Spain. In each case, the material was cDNA or gDNA derived from T cells, B-cell-depleted T cells, or PBMCs.

Germline loops: CDR1 SEHNR, CDR2 FQNEAQ (reference sequence). Trimming cost V 0 bases and J 3 bases; bases outside gene matches: 4. This CDR3 is 15 amino acids long. The authors' processing: Estimation of nucleated cell counts was performed using reference gene primer amplification. Generated by immunoSEQ multiplex PCR, the TCRdb table keeps only in-frame clones and is missing some. V and J calls and clone size come straight from that table; D and trimming were deduced from the DNA. The sample has roughly 24,000 clones; about 77% are singletons. The sequenced sample was peripheral blood. The chain uses TRBV7-9 and TRBJ1-1, with TRBD1 matching over 7 bases. The source is an older man with active or convalescent COVID-19. CDR3 residues: CASSLAQGTDTEAFF. In nucleotides, the CDR3 is TGTGCCAGCAGCTTAGCCCAAGGGACAGACACTGAAGCTTTCTTT.